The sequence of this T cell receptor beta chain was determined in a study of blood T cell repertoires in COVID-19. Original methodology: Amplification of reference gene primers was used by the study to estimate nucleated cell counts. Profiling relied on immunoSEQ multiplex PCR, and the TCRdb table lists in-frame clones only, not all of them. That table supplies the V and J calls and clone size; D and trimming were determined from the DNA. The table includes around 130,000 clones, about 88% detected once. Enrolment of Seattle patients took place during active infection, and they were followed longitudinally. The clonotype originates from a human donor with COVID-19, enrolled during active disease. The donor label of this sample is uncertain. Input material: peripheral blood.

The CDR3 is CASSLAVWGGHYNEQFF. The CDR3 coding sequence is TGTGCCAGCAGCTTGGCCGTGTGGGGAGGACACTACAATGAGCAGTTCTTC. The chain uses TRBV5-4 and TRBJ2-1, with D perhaps TRBD2 (6 bases). Trimming removed 0 bases at V and 3 bases at J, with 16 bases between. This CDR3 contains 17 residues. Germline lookup yields CDR1 SGHNT and CDR2 YYREEE (reference sequence).